This TCR beta chain is drawn from a study of shared clonotypes between healthy human individuals. Study-wide context: CD4 naive and CD4 memory each took three plates per donor, while CD8 naive took two and CD8 memory one.

How the authors handled the data: ImmunoSEQ only sent back junction sequences with no quality scores, so filtering was done differently. Method: immunoSEQ multiplex PCR; TCRdb's copy keeps in-frame clones and lacks some. V, J and clone size reflect that table, while D and trimming were determined from the DNA. The sample includes more than 2,000,000 clones, about 92% seen only once; the top ten take about 0.39%. On this clone itself: What it binds is not known.

Germline V gene sequence: CDR1 SSHAT, CDR2 FNYEAQ (reference sequence). V lost 1 base, J lost 2 bases, and 5 bases stayed unmatched. The CDR3 covers 16 residues. Study-wide points: The authors expected sequencing depth to affect clonotype sharing among donors.

Sequencing was performed on naive CD4+ T cells from PBMCs. As for subset: CD45RA+ positively selected. V and J are TRBV7-7 and TRBJ2-5; 9 nucleotides align to TRBD1. The clonotype originates from a man younger than 35 in good health. Some clones in this sample may be carry-over from other donors' samples. The CDR3 region has the DNA TGTGCCAGCAGCTTAGGGATGACAGGGGGGCAAGAGACCCAGTACTTC. Translation: CASSLGMTGGQETQYF. The complete variable domain, with remaining parts taken from reference TRBV7-7 and TRBJ2-5, reads GAGVSQSPRYKVTKRGQDVTLRCDPISSHATLYWYQQALGQGPEFLTYFNYEAQPDKSGLPSDRFSAERPEGSISTLTIQRTEQRDSAMYRCASSLGMTGGQETQYFGPGTRLLVL.